The next 19 T cell receptor beta chains were all read from a single sample in a study of response to subunit inactivated influenza vaccine. TCRdb reprocessed the RT-PCR reads via MiXCR and lists one record per CDR3 protein. The sample gives roughly 620,000 distinct CDR3 sequences, around 11% of which show up once; about 10% is in the top ten. This sample also appeared in a second study, on T cells expressing NK-cell markers. That source reports: 5'RACE template switching built TCR beta cDNA with unique molecular identifiers.

Source: PBMCs from blood, taken on the day of vaccination. The receptors shown here come from a man in his fifties or sixties who received an inactivated influenza vaccine.

The V gene is TRBV20-1, the J gene TRBJ1-5; 8 bases match TRBD1. Losses at the gene ends were 2 bases for V and 1 base for J; bases not matched to a gene: 4. The CDR3 consists of 15 residues. Germline V gene lookup returns CDR1 DFQATT and CDR2 SNEGSKA (reference sequence). The CDR3 sequence: CSARRRDRSNQPQHF. The CDR3 DNA reads TGCAGTGCTAGAAGGCGGGACAGGAGCAATCAGCCCCAGCATTTT.

This chain links TRBV9 with TRBJ1-5; D not certain. Trimming pared 3 bases from V and 4 bases from J, leaving 8 bases between. This CDR3 contains 13 residues. CDR1 and CDR2 (germline): SGDLS, YYNGEE. CDR3 protein: CASSAEPNQPQHF. In DNA, the CDR3 is TGTGCCAGCAGCGCCGAGCCAAATCAGCCCCAGCATTTT.

The J gene is TRBJ2-2, the V gene TRBV20-1; TRBD2 is a possible D gene (6 bases). The CDR3 covers 13 residues. Germline V gene data show CDR1 as DFQATT and CDR2 as SNEGSKA (reference sequence). V was cut by 3 bases and J by 4 bases, with 9 bases left in between. CDR3: CSASDGSTGELFF. The CDR3, as DNA: TGCAGTGCTAGCGACGGGAGCACCGGGGAGCTGTTTTTT.

This clonotype was recorded a few times. This rearrangement joins TRBV5-1 to TRBJ1-5, with TRBD1 as a possible D gene (6 bases). The ends were cut back, 3 bases at V and 3 bases at J, with 13 bases in the middle. The CDR3 loop spans 15 amino acids. Germline CDR1 is SGHRS and CDR2 is YFSETQ. The CDR3 is CASSWVPGDNQPQHF. Here the CDR3 DNA reads TGCGCCAGCAGCTGGGTGCCAGGGGACAATCAGCCCCAGCATTTT. The full variable domain, its missing parts supplied by reference TRBV5-1 and TRBJ1-5, is KAGVTQTPRYLIKTRGQQVTLSCSPISGHRSVSWYQQTPGQGLQFLFEYFSETQRNKGNFPGRFSGRQFSNSRSEMNVSTLELGDSALYLCASSWVPGDNQPQHFGDGTRLSIL.

Here the CDR3 DNA reads TGCAGTGCGGTAGCGGCCCACACAGATACGCAGTATTTT. Its protein is CSAVAAHTDTQYF. The V and J genes are TRBV20-1 and TRBJ2-3, with a tentative D call TRBD2 (6 bases). The V end was cut by 6 bases, the J end by 2 bases, with 12 bases between. CDR3 length: 13 amino acids. CDR1 and CDR2 from the germline V gene are DFQATT and SNEGSKA (reference sequence).

This clonotype has a handful of counts. The J gene is TRBJ1-1, the V gene TRBV14; D is unclear. The V end was cut by 0 bases, the J end by 4 bases, with 18 bases between. Germline V gene lookup returns CDR1 SGHDN and CDR2 FVKESK. The CDR3 is made up of 17 amino acids. CDR3 bases: TGTGCCAGCAGCCAAGATTGGAGGTGGAGCGGGTTCACTGAAGCTTTCTTT. Translation gives CASSQDWRWSGFTEAFF.

This clonotype was observed a handful of times. This chain joins TRBV2 and TRBJ1-1; perhaps TRBD1 as D (5 bases). Germline assignment: CDR1 SNHLY and CDR2 FYNNEI. The CDR3 runs 16 residues. V shed 3 bases and J shed 5 bases, with 19 bases lying between them. CDR3 sequence: CASSEQGGGVGTEAFF. CDR3 nucleotides: TGTGCCAGCAGTGAGCAGGGAGGAGGGGTGGGGACTGAAGCTTTCTTT.

This clonotype was counted between two and nine times. The rearrangement joins TRBV29-1 to TRBJ2-7, with TRBD2 matching over 14 bases. From germline, CDR1 is SQVTM and CDR2 ANQGSEA. This CDR3 is 15 amino acids long. V shed 6 bases, J shed 5 bases, and the junction held 9 bases outside the gene matches. In DNA form, the CDR3 reads TGCAGCGTGGGACTAGCGGGAGTTTCGTTACACGAGCAGTACTTC. Protein: CSVGLAGVSLHEQYF.

This chain connects TRBV20-1 to TRBJ2-7; D could derive from TRBD1 or TRBD2 (5 bases each). CDR3 size: 16 residues. Germline V lookup: CDR1 DFQATT, CDR2 SNEGSKA (reference sequence). V lost 0 bases, J lost 7 bases, and 22 bases lay in between. In DNA form, the CDR3 reads TGCAGTGCTAGAGATAGGAAGGGTCGGGAAAGGGGAGAGCAGTACTTC. Its protein product is CSARDRKGRERGEQYF.

Points on this clonotype: A read error may be the cause here, since a much bigger clone is one base away. V gene TRBV27 combines with J gene TRBJ2-1; no clear D. The CDR3 spans 14 residues. The V end lost 6 bases, the J end lost 6 bases, and 15 bases lay between the germline ends. Germline V gives CDR1 MNHEY, CDR2 SMNVEV (reference sequence). CDR3 DNA: TGTGCCAGCAGAAATTTCGGCGGCTGCAATGAGCAGTTCTTC. The encoded protein is CASRNFGGCNEQFF.

The chain couples TRBV3-1 to TRBJ2-3; D unclear. CDR3 length: 13 amino acids. The ends were cut back, 4 bases at V and 2 bases at J, with 7 bases in the middle. Germline V gene sequence: CDR1 LGHDT, CDR2 YNNKEL (reference sequence). CDR3 region: CASSRSPTDTQYF. CDR3 bases: TGTGCCAGCAGCCGCTCCCCCACAGATACGCAGTATTTT.

This clonotype occurred a few times. The V call is TRBV5-1, the J call TRBJ2-1; TRBD2 matches 9 bases. Germline assignment: CDR1 SGHRS and CDR2 YFSETQ. CDR3 length: 17 residues. V trimming: 0 bases; J trimming: 4 bases; junction bases outside the gene matches: 8. CDR3 protein: CASSLDPLAGGYNEQFF. The CDR3 nucleotides read TGCGCCAGCAGCTTGGACCCCCTGGCGGGAGGGTACAATGAGCAGTTCTTC. Filled out from reference TRBV5-1 and TRBJ2-1, the complete variable domain reads KAGVTQTPRYLIKTRGQQVTLSCSPISGHRSVSWYQQTPGQGLQFLFEYFSETQRNKGNFPGRFSGRQFSNSRSEMNVSTLELGDSALYLCASSLDPLAGGYNEQFFGPGTRLTVL.

This clonotype occurred a few times. J is TRBJ2-1 and V is TRBV27, with TRBD2 matching 11 bases. CDR1 is MNHEY and CDR2 is SMNVEV in the germline V gene (reference sequence). The V and J ends lost 3 bases and 7 bases, in that order; junction bases with no gene match: 2. This CDR3 is 14 amino acids long. This CDR3 is CASSFVAGGNEQFF. DNA of the CDR3: TGTGCCAGCAGTTTTGTAGCGGGAGGGAATGAGCAGTTCTTC.

This clonotype was recorded at least ten times. The chain couples TRBV10-3 to TRBJ2-2; tentative D call: TRBD2 (6 bases). The germline V gene encodes CDR1 ENHRY and CDR2 SYGVKD. The CDR3 loop spans 14 amino acids. V was pared by 10 bases and J by 4 bases, with 16 bases between. CDR3 protein: CASGTPLVTGELFF. The CDR3 bases are TGTGCCAGTGGGACTCCTTTGGTCACCGGGGAGCTGTTTTTT.

This clonotype appeared a few times. The chain links TRBV5-1 to TRBJ2-7; 7 nucleotides agree with TRBD1. Germline V lookup: CDR1 SGHRS, CDR2 YFSETQ. The CDR3 sequence is 15 residues long. The ends lost 4 bases at V and 0 bases at J; junction bases unmatched: 7. The DNA for the CDR3 is TGCGCCAGCAGCCCCGGGACAGTGAGCTCCTACGAGCAGTACTTC. Amino acids: CASSPGTVSSYEQYF. Supplemented by reference TRBV5-1 and TRBJ2-7, the full variable domain reads KAGVTQTPRYLIKTRGQQVTLSCSPISGHRSVSWYQQTPGQGLQFLFEYFSETQRNKGNFPGRFSGRQFSNSRSEMNVSTLELGDSALYLCASSPGTVSSYEQYFGPGTRLTVT.

This clonotype was counted many times. The CDR3 DNA sequence: TGTGCCAGCAGCTCCCAGGGTCAGCCCCAGCATTTT. Translated, it gives CASSSQGQPQHF. The V call is TRBV7-9, the J call TRBJ1-5; perhaps TRBD1 as D (5 bases). Germline V gives CDR1 SEHNR, CDR2 FQNEAQ (reference sequence). The ends were cut back, 4 bases at V and 6 bases at J, with 7 bases in the middle. The CDR3 has 12 amino acids. The full variable domain, in which reference TRBV7-9 and TRBJ1-5 provide the parts outside the CDR3, is DTGVSQNPRHKITKRGQNVTFRCDPISEHNRLYWYRQTLGQGPEFLTYFQNEAQLEKSRLLSDRFSAERPKGSFSTLEIQRTEQGDSAMYLCASSSQGQPQHFGDGTRLSIL.

Only a few counts were recorded for this clonotype. The rearrangement links TRBV20-1 to TRBJ1-2, with D perhaps TRBD1 (6 bases). V lost 1 base and J 4 bases, leaving 16 bases between the germline ends. Germline V gene sequence: CDR1 DFQATT, CDR2 SNEGSKA (reference sequence). The CDR3 spans 15 residues. In DNA form, the CDR3 reads TGCAGTGCTAGAGTATTAGGGGGGCGCGCCTATGGCTACACCTTC. It specifies CSARVLGGRAYGYTF.

The chain has TRBV4-2 and TRBJ2-7; TRBD1 aligns across 7 bases. Trimming took 0 bases from V and 2 from J; bases not matched to a gene: 7. Germline CDR1 is LGHNA and CDR2 is YNFKEQ. The CDR3 loop spans 16 amino acids. The chain's CDR3 is CASSQDLGTVPYEQYF. In nucleotides, the CDR3 is TGTGCCAGCAGCCAAGATTTGGGGACAGTCCCCTACGAGCAGTACTTC.

The V call is TRBV7-8, the J call TRBJ1-6; no reliable D call. This CDR3 spans 17 amino acids. Trimming removed 7 bases at V and 0 bases at J, with 16 bases between. The germline gives CDR1 SGHVS, CDR2 FQNEAQ. CDR3 protein: CASTHSGGGSYNSPLHF. The CDR3 DNA reads TGTGCCAGCACCCATTCAGGAGGCGGCTCCTATAATTCACCCCTCCACTTT.